The clone carrying this T cell receptor (beta chain) was counted at least ten times. The target antigen is unknown. This CDR3 has 15 residues. The germline gives CDR1 MNHNS, CDR2 SASEGT. Trimming took 3 bases from V and 0 from J, leaving 12 bases between them. The sample originates from a study of T cells in Graves' hyperthyroidism and ophthalmopathy. Study-wide points: A 13 V-J model separated ophthalmopathy from stable hyperthyroidism.

Diagnostic decisions used clinical symptoms, serum thyroxine and TRAb, thyroid ultrasound and orbital computed tomography. Progressors' blood was drawn at hyperthyroidism diagnosis, before ophthalmopathy symptoms. RNA transcripts provided the source from which TCR beta CDR3 regions were amplified. First-round RT-PCR of the TCR CDR3 relied on the HTBI primer set. TCRdb reprocessed the multiplex PCR reads with MiXCR, giving one entry per CDR3 protein. The sample consists of approximately 400,000 distinct CDR3 sequences, less than 15% of them appearing once. What was sequenced was blood. The rearrangement links TRBV6-1 to TRBJ2-7; either TRBD1 or TRBD2 may supply D (5 bases each). The source of this sequence is a man aged 25-40 years with Graves' hyperthyroidism that later progressed to Graves' ophthalmopathy. The CDR3 sequence: CASSEEDTSSYEQYF. CDR3 nucleotides: TGTGCCAGCAGTGAGGAGGACACGAGCTCCTACGAGCAGTACTTC.